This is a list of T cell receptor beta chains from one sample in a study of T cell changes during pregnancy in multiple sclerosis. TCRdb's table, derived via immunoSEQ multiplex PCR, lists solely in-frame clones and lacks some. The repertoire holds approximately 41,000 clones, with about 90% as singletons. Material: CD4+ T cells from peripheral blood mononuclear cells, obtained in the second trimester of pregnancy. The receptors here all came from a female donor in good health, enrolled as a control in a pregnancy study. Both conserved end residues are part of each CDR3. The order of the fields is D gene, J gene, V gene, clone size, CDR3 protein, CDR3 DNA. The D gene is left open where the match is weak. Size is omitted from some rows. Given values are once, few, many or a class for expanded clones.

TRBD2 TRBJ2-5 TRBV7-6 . CASSLRDPSGGETQYF TGTGCCAGCAGCCTTAGGGATCCTAGCGGGGGAGAGACCCAGTACTTC
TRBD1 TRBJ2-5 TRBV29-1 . CSVDRDRGRNRGAHRGETQYF TGCAGCGTTGATCGGGACAGGGGGAGAAATCGGGGGGCCCACCGGGGGGAGACCCAGTACTTC
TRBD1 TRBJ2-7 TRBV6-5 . CASSRGTLREQYF TGTGCCAGCTCCAGGGGGACCCTGAGGGAGCAGTACTTC
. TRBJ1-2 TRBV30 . CALGLSRGGYTF TGTGCCTTAGGACTCTCCCGAGGGGGCTACACCTTC
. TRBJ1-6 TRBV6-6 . CASSRSNSPLHF TGTGCCAGCAGCCGGAGCAATTCACCCCTCCACTTT
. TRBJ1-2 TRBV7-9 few CASSFDTYGYTF TGTGCCAGCAGCTTCGACACCTATGGCTACACCTTC
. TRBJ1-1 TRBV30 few CAWSYTGNTEAFF TGTGCCTGGAGTTACACGGGGAACACTGAAGCTTTCTTT
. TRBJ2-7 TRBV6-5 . CASSYPGNSYEQYF TGTGCCAGCAGTTATCCGGGTAATTCCTACGAGCAGTACTTC
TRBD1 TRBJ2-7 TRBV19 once CASSLVLRDRRGEQYF TGTGCCAGTAGTCTAGTACTAAGGGACAGGAGGGGAGAGCAGTACTTC
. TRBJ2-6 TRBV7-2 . CASSLSSGAGANVLTF TGTGCCAGCAGCTTGAGCTCAGGGGCCGGGGCCAACGTCCTGACTTTC
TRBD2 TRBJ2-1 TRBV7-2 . CASSLDGGDHNEQFF TGTGCCAGCAGCTTAGACGGGGGGGACCACAATGAGCAGTTCTTC
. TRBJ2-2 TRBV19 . CASKARSNTGELFF TGTGCCAGTAAAGCTAGATCGAACACCGGGGAGCTGTTTTTT
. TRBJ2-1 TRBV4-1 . CASSLGAGRDNEQFF TGCGCCAGCAGCCTGGGAGCGGGTAGGGACAATGAGCAGTTCTTC
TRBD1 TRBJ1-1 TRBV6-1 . CASRSGTGRVEAFF TGTGCCAGCAGATCCGGGACAGGACGGGTTGAAGCTTTCTTT
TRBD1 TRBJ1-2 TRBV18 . CASSPRTGNLQGYTF TGTGCCAGCTCACCCCGGACAGGGAATTTGCAGGGCTACACCTTC